A single sample gave rise to the 19 T cell receptor beta chains below, sequenced in a study of blood T cell repertoires in COVID-19. Sequencing was performed with immunoSEQ multiplex PCR; in TCRdb, only in-frame clones are kept and a portion is missing. This sample has 200,000 to 250,000 clones, with roughly 80% found just once. The material sequenced was peripheral blood. These TCRs come from a woman of 80 years or more with COVID-19, enrolled during active disease.

The J gene is TRBJ1-4, the V gene TRBV12-3 or TRBV12-4; tentative D call: TRBD1 (6 bases). Trimming removed 6 bases at V and 6 bases at J, with 11 bases between. The CDR3 runs to 13 residues. CDR3 in DNA: TGTGCCAGCAGGAGGGGGGGCTATGAAAAACTGTTTTTT. As protein: CASRRGGYEKLFF.

The CDR3 nucleotides are TGTGCCATCAGTGAAAGCCCTGATTTCTACGAGCAGTACTTC. Residues: CAISESPDFYEQYF. V gene TRBV10-3 combines with J gene TRBJ2-7, with D unresolved. Deletions cut 3 bases from V and 3 bases from J, with 12 bases between. The CDR3 contains 14 residues. Germline loops: CDR1 ENHRY, CDR2 SYGVKD.

This sequence joins TRBV5-5 and TRBJ1-1; tentatively, D is TRBD1 (5 bases). Trimming took off 3 bases at V and 3 bases at J, with 9 bases between the two ends. The CDR3 runs to 13 residues. Germline V gene data show CDR1 as SGHKS and CDR2 as YYEKEE (reference sequence). In nucleotides, the CDR3 is TGTGCCAGCAGCTATACGACAGACACTGAAGCTTTCTTT. Amino acid sequence: CASSYTTDTEAFF.

The chain recombines TRBV28 with TRBJ1-1, with D uncertain. The germline gives CDR1 MDHEN, CDR2 SYDVKM. The CDR3 consists of 13 residues. The V and J ends lost 7 bases and 7 bases respectively, with 16 bases between them. CDR3 protein: CASTLGVGGEAFF. CDR3 DNA: TGTGCCAGCACCCTGGGAGTGGGCGGTGAAGCTTTCTTT.

The chain couples TRBV6-2 or TRBV6-3 to TRBJ1-2; 9 bases are shared with TRBD1. Germline CDR1 MNHEY, CDR2 SVGEGT. The CDR3 is 13 residues long. V trimming: 4 bases; J trimming: 8 bases; junction bases outside the gene matches: 5. Here the CDR3 reads CASSSQDRGGYTF. The DNA of the CDR3 is TGTGCCAGCAGTTCCCAGGACAGGGGAGGCTACACCTTC.

In this sample, this clone turned up a few times. This chain links TRBV18 with TRBJ1-6; no definite D call. V lost 5 bases and J 5 bases, leaving 4 bases between the germline ends. This CDR3 is built from 12 residues. The germline CDR1 and CDR2 sequences are KGHSH and LQKENI. The CDR3, as DNA: TGTGCCAGCTCAGCTAATAATTCACCCCTCCACTTT. It yields the protein CASSANNSPLHF.

CDR3 region: CASSRQGRDSPLHF. The CDR3 nucleotides are TGTGCCAGCAGCCGACAGGGGCGTGATTCACCCCTCCACTTT. V and J are TRBV7-9 and TRBJ1-6, with TRBD1 identical over 8 bases. Germline-derived CDR1 and CDR2 are SEHNR and FQNEAQ (reference sequence). J gave up 8 bases and V 5 bases, and 5 bases lay outside the gene matches. The CDR3 is made up of 14 amino acids.

V and J are TRBV2 and TRBJ2-7, with 8 bases identical to TRBD1. The CDR3 has 13 amino acids. V lost 4 bases and J lost 7; bases outside the gene matches: 6. Germline V gene sequence: CDR1 SNHLY, CDR2 FYNNEI. CDR3 coding DNA: TGTGCCAGCAGTGGGACCCGGACAGGGGAGCAGTACTTC. This codes for CASSGTRTGEQYF.

This chain joins TRBV5-5 and TRBJ2-5; TRBD2 matches at 12 bases. The CDR3 has 16 residues. Unmatched junction bases numbered 9, after V lost 4 bases and J lost 5 bases. The germline V gene has CDR1 SGHKS and CDR2 YYEKEE (reference sequence). The CDR3: CASSRLAGVVLETQYF. For the CDR3, the DNA is TGTGCCAGCAGCAGACTAGCGGGAGTAGTTCTGGAGACCCAGTACTTC.

The gene calls are TRBV27 and TRBJ1-5; the D gene is possibly TRBD1 (5 bases). The ends were cut back, 7 bases at V and 0 bases at J, with 22 bases in the middle. Germline V gene sequence: CDR1 MNHEY, CDR2 SMNVEV (reference sequence). The CDR3 is 18 amino acids. CDR3 in DNA: TGTGCCAGCAAAAGGGGATATGGGGAGGGGCTTAGCAATCAGCCCCAGCATTTT. Residues: CASKRGYGEGLSNQPQHF.

This chain connects TRBV5-1 to TRBJ1-2; weak D call: TRBD1 (5 bases). Trimming removed 0 bases at V and 4 bases at J, with 13 bases between. Germline V lookup: CDR1 SGHRS, CDR2 YFSETQ. The CDR3 has 15 residues. The CDR3 reads CASSLGTLAGYGYTF. DNA of the CDR3: TGCGCCAGCAGCTTGGGGACACTCGCAGGCTATGGCTACACCTTC. The entire variable domain, with the rest obtained from reference TRBV5-1 and TRBJ1-2, is as follows: KAGVTQTPRYLIKTRGQQVTLSCSPISGHRSVSWYQQTPGQGLQFLFEYFSETQRNKGNFPGRFSGRQFSNSRSEMNVSTLELGDSALYLCASSLGTLAGYGYTFGSGTRLTVV.

The chain combines TRBV12-3 or TRBV12-4 with TRBJ1-2; no definite D call. The CDR3 length is 12 residues. Trimming left V 6 bases short and J 4 bases short, with 9 bases between. The CDR3 region is CASSPIGYGYTF. The CDR3 DNA follows: TGTGCCAGCAGCCCGATCGGCTATGGCTACACCTTC.

This clone was detected once. The rearrangement joins TRBV30 to TRBJ1-2; TRBD1 matches 12 bases. Germline CDR1 GTSNPN, CDR2 SVGIG (reference sequence). V shed 3 bases and J 5 bases; nucleotides not matched to a gene: 13. This CDR3 has 17 amino acids. CDR3 in amino acids: CAWSAGTGGRGKYGYTF. The CDR3 bases are TGTGCCTGGAGCGCCGGGACAGGGGGCAGGGGGAAATATGGCTACACCTTC.

The V call is TRBV30, the J call TRBJ1-1, with TRBD1 matching over 9 bases. Trimming took 1 base from V and 5 from J; bases not matched to a gene: 8. CDR1 GTSNPN and CDR2 SVGIG come from the germline V gene (reference sequence). The CDR3 runs 15 residues. CDR3 amino acids: CAWSAKTGGGTEAFF. The CDR3 DNA sequence: TGTGCCTGGAGTGCAAAGACAGGGGGAGGGACTGAAGCTTTCTTT.

The rearrangement uses TRBV9 and TRBJ2-3, with a weak D call TRBD2 (5 bases). Germline CDR1 is SGDLS and CDR2 is YYNGEE. V was cut by 7 bases and J by 6 bases, with 21 bases left in between. The CDR3 spans 15 residues. The CDR3 is CASGIGREKRDTQYF. The CDR3 bases are TGTGCCAGCGGGATAGGGAGAGAAAAACGCGATACGCAGTATTTT.

There are a few counts of this clone. Other DNA sequences from this sample encode an identical CDR3 as well. The CDR3 here is CASSLAGVNSPLHF. CDR3 bases: TGCGCCAGCAGCTTGGCGGGGGTTAATTCACCCCTCCACTTT. V gene TRBV5-1 combines with J gene TRBJ1-6; TRBD1 might be the D (5 bases). The germline V gene has CDR1 SGHRS and CDR2 YFSETQ. The length of the CDR3 is 14 residues. The ends were cut back, 0 bases at V and 6 bases at J, with 7 bases in the middle.

This chain uses TRBV6-5 with TRBJ1-5; D might be TRBD1 (5 bases). CDR3 length: 14 residues. CDR1 MNHEY and CDR2 SVGAGI come from the germline V gene. The V and J ends lost 3 bases and 7 bases respectively, with 13 bases between them. The CDR3 reads CASSYTQGGQPQHF. The DNA for the CDR3 is TGTGCCAGCAGTTATACGCAGGGTGGGCAGCCCCAGCATTTT.

Written as DNA, the CDR3 is TGTGCCAGCAGCTTAGACTGGGGGCAAAGGGGTGGCTACACCTTC. It is translated as CASSLDWGQRGGYTF. The chain combines TRBV7-8 with TRBJ1-2, with a possible D match to TRBD1 (6 bases). The V gene lost 1 base and the J gene lost 7 bases, with 16 bases spanning the gap. The CDR3 totals 15 residues. Germline loops: CDR1 SGHVS, CDR2 FQNEAQ. Full variable domain (rest looked up from reference TRBV7-8 and TRBJ1-2): GAGVSQSPRYKVAKRGQDVALRCDPISGHVSLFWYQQALGQGPEFLTYFQNEAQLDKSGLPSDRFFAERPEGSVSTLKIQRTQQEDSAVYLCASSLDWGQRGGYTFGSGTRLTVV.

The genes are TRBV25-1 and TRBJ1-1; D gene unclear. The CDR3 totals 12 residues. The germline CDR1 and CDR2 sequences are MGHDK and SYGVNS. V lost 8 bases and J lost 1, with 8 bases in between. CDR3 residues: CASATGNTEAFF. CDR3 in DNA: TGTGCCAGCGCGACGGGGAACACTGAAGCTTTCTTT.